The rows below give T cell receptor beta chains drawn from one sample of a study of blood T cell repertoires in COVID-19. Sequencing used immunoSEQ multiplex PCR; TCRdb keeps in-frame clones, though not all of them. The sample holds about 9,000 clones; about 86% are singletons and the top ten take roughly 8%. What was sequenced was peripheral blood. The receptors derive from a human donor in a cohort sampled during active COVID-19. Each CDR3 is given with its conserved first and last residue. D genes are given only for firm matches. For some rows the clone size is stated as once, few or many, or as a class when expanded; others skip it.

v_gene: TRBV19; j_gene: TRBJ1-2; abundance: NA; len: 16; d_gene: NA; CDR3nt: TGTGCCAGTAGTATAGAGGGCAGGTCTTTCCACTATGGCTACACCTTC; CDR3aa: CASSIEGRSFHYGYTF
v_gene: TRBV6-5; j_gene: TRBJ2-2; abundance: NA; len: 14; d_gene: NA; CDR3nt: TGTGCCAGCGATGATAAGGGAGATACCGGGGAGCTGTTTTTT; CDR3aa: CASDDKGDTGELFF
v_gene: TRBV30; j_gene: TRBJ1-2; abundance: NA; len: 13; d_gene: TRBD1; CDR3nt: TGTGCCTGGATAGACAGGGCTAACTATGGCTACACCTTC; CDR3aa: CAWIDRANYGYTF
v_gene: TRBV12-3/TRBV12-4; j_gene: TRBJ1-2; abundance: NA; len: 13; d_gene: TRBD1; CDR3nt: TGTGCCAGCAGTGCAACAGGGGGGGCGGGCTACACCTTC; CDR3aa: CASSATGGAGYTF
v_gene: TRBV5-6; j_gene: TRBJ1-6; abundance: NA; len: 14; d_gene: NA; CDR3nt: TGTGCCAGCAGCTTGGGCCAGGTGCGTTCACCCCTCCACTTT; CDR3aa: CASSLGQVRSPLHF
v_gene: TRBV5-6; j_gene: TRBJ1-2; abundance: NA; len: 14; d_gene: NA; CDR3nt: TGTGCCAGCAGCAGCGCGACGGAAAACTATGGCTACACCTTC; CDR3aa: CASSSATENYGYTF
v_gene: TRBV5-6; j_gene: TRBJ2-6; abundance: NA; len: 16; d_gene: NA; CDR3nt: TGTGCCAGCAATGGGGTAGGGGCCTCTGGGGCCAACGTCCTGACTTTC; CDR3aa: CASNGVGASGANVLTF
v_gene: TRBV24-1; j_gene: TRBJ2-1; abundance: NA; len: 16; d_gene: TRBD2; CDR3nt: TGTGCCACCAGCCCGGTACCGGCTAGCGGTTACAATGAGCAGTTCTTC; CDR3aa: CATSPVPASGYNEQFF
v_gene: TRBV11-2; j_gene: TRBJ2-7; abundance: once; len: 11; d_gene: NA; CDR3nt: TGTGCCAGCAGCATATTTCACGAGCAGTACTTC; CDR3aa: CASSIFHEQYF
v_gene: TRBV7-9; j_gene: TRBJ2-7; abundance: NA; len: 13; d_gene: NA; CDR3nt: TGTGCCAGCAGCGGGACCGGGACAAGTGAGCAGTACTTC; CDR3aa: CASSGTGTSEQYF
v_gene: TRBV7-9; j_gene: TRBJ2-6; abundance: NA; len: 16; d_gene: NA; CDR3nt: TGTGCCAGCACCCCCCTTGGCACCTCTGGGGCCAACGTCCTGACTTTC; CDR3aa: CASTPLGTSGANVLTF
v_gene: TRBV3-1/TRBV3-2; j_gene: TRBJ1-1; abundance: once; len: 17; d_gene: TRBD1; CDR3nt: TGTGCCAGCAGCCAAGATGGGGTGACAGGGGGGGACACTGAAGCTTTCTTT; CDR3aa: CASSQDGVTGGDTEAFF
v_gene: TRBV27; j_gene: TRBJ2-7; abundance: NA; len: 15; d_gene: TRBD2; CDR3nt: TGTGCCAGCAGTTCCGAAGCGGGAGGGGGCTACGAGCAGTACTTC; CDR3aa: CASSSEAGGGYEQYF
v_gene: TRBV19; j_gene: TRBJ1-1; abundance: few; len: 14; d_gene: NA; CDR3nt: TGTGCCAGTAGTCCCCAGGGGCTGAACACTGAAGCTTTCTTT; CDR3aa: CASSPQGLNTEAFF
v_gene: TRBV2; j_gene: TRBJ2-6; abundance: once; len: 16; d_gene: TRBD1; CDR3nt: TGTGCCCGCAGAGGGACAGGAGTCTCTGGGGCCAACGTCCTGACTTTC; CDR3aa: CARRGTGVSGANVLTF
v_gene: TRBV24-1; j_gene: TRBJ1-2; abundance: NA; len: 12; d_gene: NA; CDR3nt: TGTGCCACCAGTGATTCCGGGATTCCGGAAAACTTC; CDR3aa: CATSDSGIPENF
v_gene: TRBV9; j_gene: TRBJ2-7; abundance: NA; len: 11; d_gene: TRBD2; CDR3nt: TGTGCCAGCGGGGGGGTCCACGAGCAGTACTTC; CDR3aa: CASGGVHEQYF
v_gene: TRBV19; j_gene: TRBJ1-3; abundance: NA; len: 14; d_gene: NA; CDR3nt: TGTGCCACCTCCAGACAGACCTCTGGAAACACCATATATTTT; CDR3aa: CATSRQTSGNTIYF
v_gene: TRBV19; j_gene: TRBJ2-3; abundance: NA; len: 15; d_gene: NA; CDR3nt: TGTGCCAGCAGTTGGAAAGCCGGGGGTAAAGATACGCAGTATTTT; CDR3aa: CASSWKAGGKDTQYF
v_gene: TRBV19; j_gene: TRBJ1-2; abundance: NA; len: 14; d_gene: TRBD1; CDR3nt: TGTGCCAGTAGTATCGGGCAGGGGGCCTACGGCTACACCTTC; CDR3aa: CASSIGQGAYGYTF
v_gene: TRBV24-1; j_gene: TRBJ2-2; abundance: NA; len: 13; d_gene: TRBD1; CDR3nt: TGTGCCACTGCCGGGACAGAGACCGGGGAGCTGTTTTTT; CDR3aa: CATAGTETGELFF
v_gene: TRBV10-3; j_gene: TRBJ2-7; abundance: NA; len: 14; d_gene: TRBD1; CDR3nt: TGTGCCATCAAACCGGGACAGGGGGCTTACGAGCAGTACTTC; CDR3aa: CAIKPGQGAYEQYF
v_gene: TRBV11-2; j_gene: TRBJ2-7; abundance: NA; len: 12; d_gene: NA; CDR3nt: TGTGCCAGCAGCTTAACGAGTTACGAGCAGTACTTC; CDR3aa: CASSLTSYEQYF
v_gene: TRBV4-2; j_gene: TRBJ1-4; abundance: NA; len: 14; d_gene: NA; CDR3nt: TGTGCCAGCAGCCGGGGACTTGACGCTGAAAAACTGTTTTTT; CDR3aa: CASSRGLDAEKLFF
v_gene: TRBV7-8; j_gene: TRBJ2-2; abundance: NA; len: 15; d_gene: NA; CDR3nt: TGTGCCAGCAGCTCGACTACCTCGAACACCGGGGAGCTGTTTTTT; CDR3aa: CASSSTTSNTGELFF
v_gene: TRBV28; j_gene: TRBJ2-7; abundance: NA; len: 15; d_gene: NA; CDR3nt: TGTGCCAGCAGTTCTACGCGGACTAACCCGTACGAGCAGTACTTC; CDR3aa: CASSSTRTNPYEQYF
v_gene: TRBV7-2; j_gene: TRBJ2-7; abundance: NA; len: 14; d_gene: TRBD2; CDR3nt: TGTGCCAGCAGCTGGTCGGGGGGAGCCGACGAGCAGTACTTC; CDR3aa: CASSWSGGADEQYF
v_gene: TRBV27; j_gene: TRBJ2-7; abundance: NA; len: 15; d_gene: TRBD1; CDR3nt: TGTGCCAGCAGTTTATCGGGGACAGGGTTCCACGAGCAGTACTTC; CDR3aa: CASSLSGTGFHEQYF
v_gene: TRBV7-2; j_gene: TRBJ2-3; abundance: NA; len: 14; d_gene: TRBD2; CDR3nt: TGTGCCAGCACCTTACTAGCGGGATCAGATACGCAGTATTTT; CDR3aa: CASTLLAGSDTQYF
v_gene: TRBV15; j_gene: TRBJ2-1; abundance: NA; len: 12; d_gene: TRBD2; CDR3nt: TGTGCCACCAGCAGAGCGGGAGGTGAGCAGTTCTTC; CDR3aa: CATSRAGGEQFF
v_gene: TRBV12-3/TRBV12-4; j_gene: TRBJ2-1; abundance: NA; len: 10; d_gene: NA; CDR3nt: TGTGCCAGCAGTTTGGGCGAGCAGTTCTTC; CDR3aa: CASSLGEQFF
v_gene: TRBV5-5; j_gene: TRBJ1-1; abundance: NA; len: 13; d_gene: NA; CDR3nt: TGTGCCAGCAGCTTGAGGGGCGGCACTGAAGCTTTCTTT; CDR3aa: CASSLRGGTEAFF
v_gene: TRBV7-2; j_gene: TRBJ2-1; abundance: NA; len: 13; d_gene: NA; CDR3nt: TGTGCCAGCAGCTCGACTAACTACAATGAGCAGTTCTTC; CDR3aa: CASSSTNYNEQFF
v_gene: TRBV28; j_gene: TRBJ1-2; abundance: once; len: 15; d_gene: NA; CDR3nt: TGTGCCAGCAGTCTAACCCTAGGGGGACCCTATGGCTACACCTTC; CDR3aa: CASSLTLGGPYGYTF
v_gene: TRBV2; j_gene: TRBJ2-1; abundance: NA; len: 14; d_gene: TRBD2; CDR3nt: TGTGCCACTTACCTAGCGGGGTCCTACAATGAGCAGTTCTTC; CDR3aa: CATYLAGSYNEQFF
v_gene: TRBV5-5; j_gene: TRBJ1-1; abundance: NA; len: 16; d_gene: TRBD1; CDR3nt: TGTGCCAGCAGCGGACAGGGGGCGATAGTAAGGACTGAAGCTTTCTTT; CDR3aa: CASSGQGAIVRTEAFF
v_gene: TRBV5-1; j_gene: TRBJ2-6; abundance: NA; len: 15; d_gene: NA; CDR3nt: TGCGCCAGCAGTTCGGGGTGGTCTGGGGCCAACGTCCTGACTTTC; CDR3aa: CASSSGWSGANVLTF
v_gene: TRBV7-8; j_gene: TRBJ2-3; abundance: NA; len: 18; d_gene: TRBD2; CDR3nt: TGTGCCAGCAGCTTAGCGATGGTCGCTAGCGGGAGTGGAGATACGCAGTATTTT; CDR3aa: CASSLAMVASGSGDTQYF
v_gene: TRBV18; j_gene: TRBJ2-7; abundance: NA; len: 14; d_gene: NA; CDR3nt: TGTGCCAGCTCACCACCAGTCAGATCCTACGAGCAGTACTTC; CDR3aa: CASSPPVRSYEQYF
v_gene: TRBV27; j_gene: TRBJ1-1; abundance: NA; len: 14; d_gene: TRBD1; CDR3nt: TGTGCCACCCGAACGACAGGGGGCCACACTGAAGCTTTCTTT; CDR3aa: CATRTTGGHTEAFF
v_gene: TRBV18; j_gene: TRBJ1-6; abundance: NA; len: 14; d_gene: NA; CDR3nt: TGTGCCAGCTCTGGGGCAGGGGCCTCCTCACCCCTCCACTTT; CDR3aa: CASSGAGASSPLHF
v_gene: TRBV5-1; j_gene: TRBJ2-5; abundance: NA; len: 15; d_gene: TRBD2; CDR3nt: TGCGCCAGCAGCACATTGACTAGCGGCCAAGAGACCCAGTACTTC; CDR3aa: CASSTLTSGQETQYF
v_gene: TRBV27; j_gene: TRBJ2-3; abundance: NA; len: 17; d_gene: TRBD2; CDR3nt: TGTGCCAGCGGATCCTGGACTAGCGGGAGACACACAGATACGCAGTATTTT; CDR3aa: CASGSWTSGRHTDTQYF
v_gene: TRBV7-9; j_gene: TRBJ1-2; abundance: NA; len: 14; d_gene: NA; CDR3nt: TGTGCCAGCAGCTTAGACAGGGTGAGCTATGGCTACACCTTC; CDR3aa: CASSLDRVSYGYTF
v_gene: TRBV6-5; j_gene: TRBJ1-1; abundance: NA; len: 14; d_gene: NA; CDR3nt: TGTGCCAGCAGCGCCTTGGGGGCGAACACTGAAGCTTTCTTT; CDR3aa: CASSALGANTEAFF
v_gene: TRBV18; j_gene: TRBJ1-4; abundance: NA; len: 17; d_gene: NA; CDR3nt: TGTGCCAGCTCACCACGAACCTTGAACACAGCTAATGAAAAACTGTTTTTT; CDR3aa: CASSPRTLNTANEKLFF
v_gene: TRBV19; j_gene: TRBJ1-5; abundance: NA; len: 15; d_gene: TRBD1; CDR3nt: TGTGCCAGTAGTATAGGGGGACAGGGAGGACAGCCCCAGCATTTT; CDR3aa: CASSIGGQGGQPQHF
v_gene: TRBV27; j_gene: TRBJ2-7; abundance: NA; len: 13; d_gene: TRBD1; CDR3nt: TGTGCCAGCAGTTTTGGAGACAGGGGCGAGCAGTACTTC; CDR3aa: CASSFGDRGEQYF
v_gene: TRBV3-1/TRBV3-2; j_gene: TRBJ1-6; abundance: once; len: 16; d_gene: NA; CDR3nt: TGTGCCAGCAGCCGAATTAGCGGGACAAAGTTTTCACCCCTCCACTTT; CDR3aa: CASSRISGTKFSPLHF
v_gene: TRBV5-4; j_gene: TRBJ2-1; abundance: NA; len: 13; d_gene: TRBD1; CDR3nt: TGTGCCAGCAGCCTAGGACAGGCCAATGAGCAGTTCTTC; CDR3aa: CASSLGQANEQFF
v_gene: TRBV5-5; j_gene: TRBJ2-2; abundance: once; len: 16; d_gene: TRBD2; CDR3nt: TGTGCCAGCAGCTCCCCTAGCGGAGTGAGCACCGGGGAGCTGTTTTTT; CDR3aa: CASSSPSGVSTGELFF
v_gene: TRBV7-9; j_gene: TRBJ1-2; abundance: NA; len: 16; d_gene: NA; CDR3nt: TGTGCCAGCAGCTATTCATTGGAGCTCCTAGACTATGGCTACACCTTC; CDR3aa: CASSYSLELLDYGYTF
v_gene: TRBV5-1; j_gene: TRBJ2-1; abundance: once; len: 15; d_gene: NA; CDR3nt: TGCGCCAGCAGCTCGGAAACAGGGTGGTCGAGTGAGCAGTTCTTC; CDR3aa: CASSSETGWSSEQFF
v_gene: TRBV5-1; j_gene: TRBJ2-7; abundance: NA; len: 15; d_gene: TRBD2; CDR3nt: TGCGCCAGCAGCTTTTCCCCTAGCGGGAAATACGAGCAGTACTTC; CDR3aa: CASSFSPSGKYEQYF
v_gene: TRBV7-9; j_gene: TRBJ2-7; abundance: NA; len: 16; d_gene: NA; CDR3nt: TGTGCCAGCAGCTCGCCGATGGACGGGAGTGGGCACGAGCAGTACTTC; CDR3aa: CASSSPMDGSGHEQYF